The clone carrying this T cell receptor beta chain occurred many times. Its antigen is still unknown. Trimming removed 2 bases at V and 0 bases at J, with 5 bases between. The CDR3 sequence is 13 residues long. The germline CDR1 and CDR2 sequences are SGHRS and YFSETQ. Each TCR beta library was made by quantitative 5'-RACE that incorporated molecular barcodes. TCRdb itself ran the 5' RACE reads through MiXCR, one entry per CDR3 protein. The table shows around 250,000 distinct CDR3 sequences, with about 10% occurring only once. This specimen belongs to a study of CD8 T cells in ankylosing spondylitis. Study-level findings and limits: The study looked at matched synovial fluid samples from ankylosing spondylitis patients. Disease-linked clones were reported to be significantly enriched there. Disease-linked clones, CD8+, were relatively rare in peripheral blood. Earlier reports found some motif variants in synovial fluid and blood in reactive arthritis.

The chain is built from TRBV5-1 and TRBJ2-5, with D hard to call. The receptor's source is a male donor with ankylosing spondylitis or in good health (not recorded which). Specimen: blood, either unsorted or a sorted T cell fraction (not recorded which). In nucleotides, the CDR3 is TGCGCCAGCAGCTTACAAAACCAAGAGACCCAGTACTTC. Its protein is CASSLQNQETQYF.